These 29 T cell receptor beta chains originate from one sample sequenced in a study of CD8 T cells in ankylosing spondylitis (dated by TCRdb to the late 2010s). Library preparation employed 5' RACE. Sequencing instrument: Illumina HiSeq 2500. Using fastp at Q25 and MiXCR, TCRdb reprocessed the public reads and kept productive beta chains. Merged by CDR3 protein, the rows form single entries marked with the most common genes and DNA. This sample is represented by 55,000 or so distinct CDR3 sequences; 7.4% of them were singletons. The ten biggest clones cover roughly 8% of the sample. Material: blood, either unsorted or a sorted T cell fraction (not recorded which). The receptor source for this set is a female donor with ankylosing spondylitis or in good health (not recorded which).

This clonotype was picked up many times. The genes are TRBV5-1 and TRBJ1-1; perhaps TRBD1 as D (6 bases). Per the germline V gene, CDR1 is SGHRS and CDR2 is YFSETQ. V was trimmed by 4 bases and J by 4 bases, leaving 20 bases between them. The CDR3 is 16 amino acids. The CDR3 coding sequence is TGCGCCAGCAGCGGTAGTCGGCCAGGACAGCTCACTGAAGCTTTCTTT. Translating it yields CASSGSRPGQLTEAFF.

The chain carries TRBV28 and TRBJ1-1; no definite D call. The CDR3 loop spans 10 amino acids. Germline loops: CDR1 MDHEN, CDR2 SYDVKM. V shed 10 bases and J shed 3 bases, with 6 bases lying between them. The CDR3 DNA sequence: TGTGCCACCATGGACACTGAAGCTTTCTTT. This codes for CATMDTEAFF.

This clonotype occurred many times. The gene calls are TRBV5-1 and TRBJ2-7; TRBD1 agrees at 8 bases. This CDR3 has 14 amino acids. From germline, CDR1 is SGHRS and CDR2 YFSETQ. After removal of 0 bases from V and 7 bases from J, the junction contained 6 bases not matched to a gene. The DNA of the CDR3 is TGCGCCAGCAGCTTGGATACGGACAGGGCGGAGCAGTACGTC. Its translation: CASSLDTDRAEQYV.

This clonotype was detected ten times or more. This sequence joins TRBV5-1 and TRBJ2-1, with D uncertain. The CDR3 covers 15 residues. Germline V gives CDR1 SGHRS, CDR2 YFSETQ. V lost 0 bases and J lost 1, with 8 bases in between. The CDR3 loop is CASSLAVISYNEQFF. The CDR3 nucleotides are TGCGCCAGCAGCTTGGCCGTTATTTCCTACAATGAGCAGTTCTTC.

This clonotype was detected a few times. The rearrangement uses TRBV6-5 and TRBJ2-1; TRBD1 aligns across 10 bases. From germline, CDR1 is MNHEY and CDR2 SVGAGI. Trimming at V came to 2 bases and at J to 4 bases, leaving 2 bases not matched to a gene. The CDR3 is 15 amino acids. The chain's CDR3 is CASSYGQGVYNEQFF. Written as DNA, the CDR3 is TGTGCCAGCAGTTACGGACAGGGGGTGTACAATGAGCAGTTCTTC.

There are many counts of this clonotype. The chain is built from TRBV11-1 and TRBJ2-3; TRBD2 matches at 13 bases. This CDR3 contains 18 residues. Germline V gene lookup returns CDR1 SGHAT and CDR2 FQDESV (reference sequence). Trimming took 3 bases from V and 1 from J; bases not matched to a gene: 7. CDR3 residues: CASSFPLAGGEGTDTQYF. The CDR3 nucleotides are TGTGCCAGCAGCTTCCCACTAGCGGGGGGGGAAGGCACAGATACGCAGTATTTT. Using reference TRBV11-1 and TRBJ2-3 for the parts outside the CDR3, the full variable domain is EAEVAQSPRYKITEKSQAVAFWCDPISGHATLYWYRQILGQGPELLVQFQDESVVDDSQLPKDRFSAERLKGVDSTLKIQPAELGDSAMYLCASSFPLAGGEGTDTQYFGPGTRLTVL.

This clonotype was found many times. The J gene is TRBJ2-1, the V gene TRBV24-1; D is perhaps TRBD1 (6 bases). Germline assignment: CDR1 KGHDR and CDR2 SFDVKD. V lost 8 bases to trimming and J lost 8 bases, with 18 bases between them. The CDR3 has 14 residues. In DNA form, the CDR3 reads TGTGCCACCATGACAGGCCCTCCAGTGGATGAGCAGTTCTTC. Protein sequence: CATMTGPPVDEQFF.

This clonotype was seen ten or more times. The chain recombines TRBV10-3 with TRBJ2-3; 9 bases map to TRBD1. Germline CDR1 reads ENHRY; CDR2 reads SYGVKD. The V gene end was trimmed by 10 bases and the J gene end by 6 bases; junction bases not matched to a gene: 8. There are 13 residues in the CDR3. The CDR3 DNA is TGTGCCAATACAGGGGGCGCAGACGATACGCAGTATTTT. It codes for CANTGGADDTQYF.

At least ten counts were recorded for this clonotype. This sequence joins TRBV6-1 and TRBJ1-1, with D hard to call. Germline V gene sequence: CDR1 MNHNS, CDR2 SASEGT. The CDR3 has 15 residues. The V and J ends lost 5 bases and 3 bases respectively, with 16 bases between them. The CDR3 sequence: CASSRPMWVHTEAFF. CDR3 coding DNA: TGTGCCAGCAGTCGCCCGATGTGGGTACACACTGAAGCTTTCTTT.

This clonotype was counted many times. The chain links TRBV29-1 to TRBJ2-3; a possible D gene is TRBD1 (6 bases). CDR3 length equals 12 residues. CDR1 SQVTM and CDR2 ANQGSEA come from the germline V gene. Trimming took 4 bases from V and 4 from J, leaving 9 bases between them. CDR3: CSVGRGPDTQYF. For the CDR3, the DNA is TGCAGCGTTGGCAGGGGCCCAGATACGCAGTATTTT.

At least ten counts were recorded for this clonotype. The J gene is TRBJ2-4, the V gene TRBV12-3 or TRBV12-4; 8 bases match TRBD1. V trimming: 0 bases; J trimming: 10 bases; junction bases outside the gene matches: 5. This CDR3 is 14 amino acids long. The CDR3 region has the DNA TGTGCCAGCAGTTTAGCCGGACAGGGATGGATTCAGTACTTC. Protein product: CASSLAGQGWIQYF.

This clonotype has a count of ten or more. V usage is TRBV5-1 and J usage is TRBJ2-2; maybe TRBD2 (5 bases). Germline V gene data show CDR1 as SGHRS and CDR2 as YFSETQ. V lost 4 bases and J 4 bases, leaving 17 bases between the germline ends. The CDR3 is 16 amino acids. CDR3 protein: CASSELGMTATGELFF. In nucleotides, the CDR3 is TGCGCCAGCAGCGAACTAGGGATGACGGCCACCGGGGAGCTGTTTTTT.

This clonotype appeared many times. The CDR3 here is CSAVPGQGKNEQFF. Here the CDR3 DNA reads TGCAGTGCCGTTCCGGGACAGGGTAAAAATGAGCAGTTCTTC. The chain has TRBV20-1 and TRBJ2-1; 9 nucleotides line up with TRBD1. With V trimmed by 6 bases and J by 7 bases, 10 bases remained unmatched. There are 14 residues in the CDR3. CDR1 and CDR2 from the germline V gene are DFQATT and SNEGSKA (reference sequence).

V gene TRBV5-4 combines with J gene TRBJ2-5, with D maybe TRBD2 (6 bases). Germline loops: CDR1 SGHNT, CDR2 YYREEE (reference sequence). The CDR3 is made up of 16 amino acids. V was shortened by 2 bases and J by 0 bases, with 14 bases between the two germline ends. The CDR3 reads CASSFGIAENQETQYF. The CDR3 DNA follows: TGTGCCAGCAGCTTTGGAATAGCGGAAAACCAAGAGACCCAGTACTTC. Filled out from reference TRBV5-4 and TRBJ2-5, the complete variable domain reads ETGVTQSPTHLIKTRGQQVTLRCSSQSGHNTVSWYQQALGQGPQFIFQYYREEENGRGNFPPRFSGLQFPNYSSELNVNALELDDSALYLCASSFGIAENQETQYFGPGTRLLVL.

This clonotype was counted many times. This chain connects TRBV5-1 to TRBJ2-5; D possibly corresponds to TRBD2 (5 bases). Trimming took off 4 bases at V and 5 bases at J, with 15 bases between the two ends. This CDR3 comprises 14 residues. Germline lookup yields CDR1 SGHRS and CDR2 YFSETQ. CDR3 region: CASSLRGNRETQYF. The CDR3 region has the DNA TGCGCCAGCAGCCTACGGGGTAATAGGGAGACCCAGTACTTC.

The chain carries TRBV6-5 and TRBJ1-1; D gene ambiguous. The V end lost 2 bases, the J end lost 2 bases, and 6 bases lay between the germline ends. Germline V gene lookup returns CDR1 MNHEY and CDR2 SVGAGI. CDR3 length equals 13 residues. As DNA, the CDR3 is TGTGCCAGCAGTTACCTCATAAACACTGAAGCTTTCTTT. Amino acid sequence: CASSYLINTEAFF.

A note on this clonotype: A much larger clone lies one base from this, so it may be a read error. V gene TRBV28 combines with J gene TRBJ1-2, with 8 bases that match TRBD1. The CDR3 consists of 13 residues. V was pared by 11 bases and J by 4 bases, with 9 bases of the junction left unmatched. CDR1 and CDR2 (germline): MDHEN, SYDVKM. The CDR3 loop is CAVKDREVYGYTF. The CDR3 DNA is TGTGCCGTTAAGGACAGGGAAGTCTATGGCTACACCTTC.

This clonotype was recorded many times. This chain uses TRBV2 with TRBJ2-5; D may match TRBD1 or TRBD2 (5 bases each). With 11 bases removed from V and 1 base from J, the gap between germline ends came to 11 bases. Per the germline V gene, CDR1 is SNHLY and CDR2 is FYNNEI. CDR3 size: 12 residues. The CDR3 bases are TGTGCCCGCCGGGACCCCCAAGAGACCCAGTACTTC. This translates into CARRDPQETQYF.

This clonotype was detected a few times. The chain joins TRBV7-9 to TRBJ2-1; possibly TRBD1 or TRBD2 for D (5 bases each). The CDR3 runs 13 residues. Germline-derived CDR1 and CDR2 are SEHNR and FQNEAQ (reference sequence). Trimming pared 5 bases from V and 5 bases from J, leaving 10 bases between. CDR3 nucleotide sequence: TGTGCCAGCAGCCCCGGGGCCGACAATGAGCAGTTCTTC. This sequence encodes CASSPGADNEQFF.

This clonotype showed up many times. V gene TRBV5-1 combines with J gene TRBJ1-1; 7 nucleotides agree with TRBD1. Per the germline V gene, CDR1 is SGHRS and CDR2 is YFSETQ. V shed 4 bases and J 4 bases; nucleotides not matched to a gene: 13. This CDR3 is built from 16 residues. CDR3 region: CASSNGQTGPRTEAFF. The CDR3 bases are TGCGCCAGCAGCAATGGCCAGACAGGGCCTCGCACTGAAGCTTTCTTT.

This clonotype showed up many times. The chain uses TRBV29-1 and TRBJ2-5; D could derive from TRBD1 or TRBD2 (5 bases each). In germline, CDR1 is SQVTM, CDR2 ANQGSEA. The CDR3 loop spans 15 amino acids. V was clipped by 0 bases and J by 1 base, with 12 bases between them. CDR3 nucleotide sequence: TGCAGCGTTGAAGACCCCCCGGGGACCCAAGAGACCCAGTACTTC. It specifies CSVEDPPGTQETQYF.

Ten or more counts support this clonotype. The chain uses TRBV4-2 and TRBJ2-2, with D possibly TRBD1 on 5 matching bases. The CDR3 runs to 16 residues. Trimming shortened V by 1 base and J by 4 bases, and 13 bases separated the two germline ends. The germline gives CDR1 LGHNA, CDR2 YNFKEQ. In DNA form, the CDR3 reads TGTGCCAGCAGCCAAGCAAGGCAGGGAACCACCGGGGAGCTGTTTTTT. Protein product: CASSQARQGTTGELFF.

This clonotype was seen repeatedly, ten times or more. The rearrangement joins TRBV28 to TRBJ1-3, with D hard to call. The V and J ends lost 1 base and 0 bases respectively, with 13 bases between them. Per the germline V gene, CDR1 is MDHEN and CDR2 is SYDVKM. The CDR3 contains 17 residues. The CDR3 bases are TGTGCCAGCAGTTTATCCCCCGAGATGAACTCTGGAAACACCATATATTTT. Its translation: CASSLSPEMNSGNTIYF.

The table lists this clonotype with many counts. J is TRBJ1-1 and V is TRBV12-3 or TRBV12-4; 7 nucleotides align to TRBD1. The CDR3 runs to 15 residues. The V and J ends lost 2 bases and 4 bases, in that order; junction bases with no gene match: 7. The CDR3 DNA sequence: TGTGCCAGCAGTTTATATCAGGGGGGAGTCACTGAAGCTTTCTTT. Its protein is CASSLYQGGVTEAFF.

This clonotype was counted at least ten times. This chain connects TRBV20-1 to TRBJ1-1, with D possibly TRBD1 on 5 matching bases. The CDR3 sequence is 14 residues long. V was pared by 6 bases and J by 1 base, with 15 bases between. Germline CDR1 is DFQATT and CDR2 is SNEGSKA (reference sequence). CDR3 DNA: TGCAGTGCCCGAGGGGCCTCGTGGAACACTGAAGCTTTCTTT. Its translation: CSARGASWNTEAFF.

In its sample, this clonotype was seen a few times. V is TRBV6-2 or TRBV6-3 and J is TRBJ1-5, with D perhaps TRBD1 (6 bases). The germline V and J ends were trimmed by 6 bases and 3 bases, with 15 bases remaining between them. Germline-derived CDR1 and CDR2 are MNHEY and SVGEGT. This CDR3 region has 15 residues. The CDR3 DNA follows: TGTGCCAGCAGCCCCGAACAGGGAAACAATCAGCCCCAGCATTTT. Its protein is CASSPEQGNNQPQHF.

This clonotype was counted only a few times. The chain carries TRBV6-1 and TRBJ1-5; D ambiguous. This CDR3 is 12 amino acids long. Trimming shortened V by 5 bases and J by 7 bases, and 9 bases separated the two germline ends. Germline V gene data show CDR1 as MNHNS and CDR2 as SASEGT. The CDR3 coding sequence is TGTGCCAGCAGTATGGGGTCCCAGCCCCAGCATTTT. Protein product: CASSMGSQPQHF.

The genes are TRBV20-1 and TRBJ1-2; a weak D match, TRBD1 (5 bases). CDR3 length: 15 residues. Germline lookup yields CDR1 DFQATT and CDR2 SNEGSKA (reference sequence). The CDR3 nucleotides read TGCAGCTTCAGGGTCCAGGCTCCGGGCTCCTATGGCTACACCTTC. Translated: CSFRVQAPGSYGYTF.

This clonotype was seen ten or more times. One end of the junction fails to match germline, which may point to a read error. V usage is TRBV29-1 and J usage is TRBJ1-2; no clear D. This CDR3 has 12 residues. Looked up from germline, CDR1 is SQVTM and CDR2 is ANQGSEA. CDR3 nucleotides: TGCAGCGTTGAGGCCAGACCCTATGGTTACACCTTC. Its protein is CSVEARPYGYTF.